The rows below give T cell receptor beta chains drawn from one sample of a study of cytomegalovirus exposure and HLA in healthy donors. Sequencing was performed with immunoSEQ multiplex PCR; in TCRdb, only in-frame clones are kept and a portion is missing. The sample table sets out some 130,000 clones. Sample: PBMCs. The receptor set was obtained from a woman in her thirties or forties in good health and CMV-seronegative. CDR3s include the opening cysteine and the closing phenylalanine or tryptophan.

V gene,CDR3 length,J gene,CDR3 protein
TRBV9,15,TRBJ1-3,CASSPSALAGNTIYF
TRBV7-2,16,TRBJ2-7,CASSPVHQVGTYEQYF
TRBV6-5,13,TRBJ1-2,CASSLGTGGGYTF
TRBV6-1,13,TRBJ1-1,CASSLDGNTEAFF
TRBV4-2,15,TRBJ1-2,CASSPPRRSAAGYTF
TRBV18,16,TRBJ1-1,CASSQFERAGGTEAFF
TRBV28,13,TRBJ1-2,CASSPGWNYGYTF
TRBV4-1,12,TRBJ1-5,CASSRARGPQHF
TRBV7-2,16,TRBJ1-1,CASSARTGGRNTEAFF
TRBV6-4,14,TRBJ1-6,CASRSEGRNSPLHF
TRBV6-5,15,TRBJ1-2,CASSWGQGGVYGYTF
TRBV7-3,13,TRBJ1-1,CASSFRQTGEAFF
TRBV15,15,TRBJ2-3,CATGGGARHTDTQYF
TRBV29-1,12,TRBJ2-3,CSVLEVTDTQYF
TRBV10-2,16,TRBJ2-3,CASLPRGTLVADTQYF
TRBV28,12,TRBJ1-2,CASSVERDGYTF
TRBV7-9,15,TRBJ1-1,CASSLLGGGGTEAFF
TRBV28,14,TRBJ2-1,CASRLVGAYNEQFF
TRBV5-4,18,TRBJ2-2,CASSLAKPGLAGPGELFF
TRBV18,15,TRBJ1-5,CASSPVGAGNQPQHF
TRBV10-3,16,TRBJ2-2,CAIRFSGGASNTGLFF
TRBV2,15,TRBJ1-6,CASSDGDRLWSPLHF
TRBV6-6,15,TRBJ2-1,CASTLGGGASNEQFF
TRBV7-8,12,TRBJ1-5,CASSPYNQPQHF
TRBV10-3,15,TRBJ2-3,CAISRDSLSTDTQYF
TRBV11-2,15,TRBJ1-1,CASSSDRGRGTEAFF
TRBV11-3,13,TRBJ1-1,CASSPRTGTEAFF
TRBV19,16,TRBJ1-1,CASSPGVWGRNTEAFF
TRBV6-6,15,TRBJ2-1,CASRPSGGDYNEQFF
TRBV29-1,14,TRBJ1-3,CSVDGTGGGNTIYF
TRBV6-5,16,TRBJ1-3,CASSYSFRGSGNTIYF
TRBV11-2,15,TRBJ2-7,CASSSDRVNTYEQYF
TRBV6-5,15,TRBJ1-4,CASRTGQATNEKLFF
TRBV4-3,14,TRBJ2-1,CASSQGTRRGEQFF
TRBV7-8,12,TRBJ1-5,CASRGGDQPQHF
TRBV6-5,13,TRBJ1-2,CASSRSTDYGYTF
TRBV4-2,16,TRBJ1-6,CASSQDRRAYNSPLHF
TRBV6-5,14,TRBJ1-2,CASSLAGVSSGYTF
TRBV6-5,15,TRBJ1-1,CASSYSTSQNTEAFF